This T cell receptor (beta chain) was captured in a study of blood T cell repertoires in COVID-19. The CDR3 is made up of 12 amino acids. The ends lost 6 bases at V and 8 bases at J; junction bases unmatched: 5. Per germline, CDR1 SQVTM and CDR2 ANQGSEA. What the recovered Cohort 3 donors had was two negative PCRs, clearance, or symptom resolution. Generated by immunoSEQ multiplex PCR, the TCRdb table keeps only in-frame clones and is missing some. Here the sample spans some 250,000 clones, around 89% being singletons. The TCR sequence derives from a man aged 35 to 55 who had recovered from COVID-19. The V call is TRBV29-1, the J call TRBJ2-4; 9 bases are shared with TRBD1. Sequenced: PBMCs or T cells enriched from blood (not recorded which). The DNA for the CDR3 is TGCAGCGTAGGGGACAGGGATTACATTCAGTACTTC. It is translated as CSVGDRDYIQYF. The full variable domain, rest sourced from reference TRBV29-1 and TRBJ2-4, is SAVISQKPSRDICQRGTSLTIQCQVDSQVTMMFWYRQQPGQSLTLIATANQGSEATYESGFVIDKFPISRPNLTFSTLTVSNMSPEDSSIYLCSVGDRDYIQYFGAGTRLSVL.